Following are 8 T cell receptor beta chains from one sample sequenced in a study of T-cell reconstitution after alpha-beta-depleted transplantation in children. Unique molecular identifiers were used to barcode this TCRbeta library. TCRdb passed the PCR reads through MiXCR, listing each CDR3 protein once. The data hold 500,000 to 750,000 distinct CDR3 sequences, with approximately 30% observed a single time. Sequenced here: PBMCs, sampled before TCRalphabeta/CD19-depleted stem cell transplant. The receptors were gathered from a boy in the first two years of life with Wiskott-Aldrich syndrome, due to receive a stem cell transplant.

A note on this clonotype: The junction departs from germline at one end; a sequencing error may be responsible. The V gene is TRBV20-1, the J gene TRBJ2-5; 9 bases are a match to TRBD2. The CDR3 loop spans 16 amino acids. Germline V gives CDR1 DFQATT, CDR2 SNEGSKA (reference sequence). The CDR3 DNA reads as TGCTGTGCTAGACCCTCGACTAGCGGCATCAGGGAGACCCAGTACTTC. This encodes CCARPSTSGIRETQYF.

The chain carries TRBV21-1 and TRBJ2-4. TRBV21-1 is marked as a pseudogene. CDR3 length equals 16 residues. The DNA of the CDR3 is TGTGCCAGCAGCAAAAGGAAGGCTTTAGCCAAAAACATTCAGTACTTC. This translates into CASSKRKALAKNIQYF.

The chain joins TRBV11-3 to TRBJ1-1; TRBD1 aligns across 7 bases. The CDR3 has 13 residues. The ends lost 2 bases at V and 11 bases at J; junction bases unmatched: 8. Germline loops: CDR1 SGHNT, CDR2 YENEEA. The CDR3 loop is CASSLSEGAVAFF. The CDR3 region has the DNA TGTGCCAGCAGCTTATCGGAGGGGGCGGTGGCTTTCTTT.

This clonotype was recorded a few times. V is TRBV5-1 and J is TRBJ2-7; D gene uncertain. The length of the CDR3 is 14 residues. The V and J ends lost 1 base and 0 bases respectively, with 8 bases between them. Germline-derived CDR1 and CDR2 are SGHRS and YFSETQ. For the CDR3, the DNA is TGCGCCAGCAGCTTGAAGGCTAGCTCCTACGAGCAGTACTTC. Translated, it gives CASSLKASSYEQYF.

V is TRBV5-1 and J is TRBJ2-1, with D possibly TRBD2 on 6 matching bases. Germline V lookup: CDR1 SGHRS, CDR2 YFSETQ. The CDR3 length is 15 residues. Trimming took 4 bases from V and 8 from J, leaving 19 bases between them. In DNA form, the CDR3 reads TGCGCCAGCAGCCTCTTGGGGACTGCATCCTATGAGCAGTTCTTC. This encodes CASSLLGTASYEQFF.

This clonotype appeared a few times. The chain joins TRBV5-6 to TRBJ2-5, with D unresolved. The germline V gene encodes CDR1 SGHDT and CDR2 YYEEEE. V shed 0 bases and J shed 3 bases, with 6 bases lying between them. The CDR3 is made up of 13 amino acids. CDR3: CASSLVHEETQYF. CDR3 coding DNA: TGTGCCAGCAGCTTGGTACACGAAGAGACCCAGTACTTC.

Only a few counts were recorded for this clonotype. The V and J genes are TRBV4-2 and TRBJ1-5; weak D call: TRBD1 (5 bases). This CDR3 region has 19 residues. Deletions cut 1 base from V and 0 bases from J, with 19 bases between. The germline V gene encodes CDR1 LGHNA and CDR2 YNFKEQ. CDR3 protein: CASSQGNRGFGYSNQPQHF. The CDR3 coding sequence is TGTGCCAGCAGCCAAGGCAATAGGGGCTTCGGCTATAGCAATCAGCCCCAGCATTTT.

V gene TRBV29-1 combines with J gene TRBJ2-1, with 7 bases lining up with TRBD2. Germline V gives CDR1 SQVTM, CDR2 ANQGSEA. V was clipped by 7 bases and J by 5 bases; unmatched bases: 8. The CDR3 loop spans 13 amino acids. The CDR3 bases are TGCAGCGCCTGGGACTACCCGGACAATGAGCAGTTCTTC. Translation: CSAWDYPDNEQFF.